This T cell receptor beta chain was recovered during a study of blood T cells in healthy people across ages. Findings and caveats of the study: Unsorted PBMCs blocked a conclusive comparison of naive and antigen-experienced cells. More naive CD4+ cells and higher diversity were found in long-lived than in aged donors.

In the case of this clonotype: Its specificity is unknown.

Primers used in a second PCR of about 7 to 12 cycles were a sample-barcoded 5' primer and a J-beta primer mix. Each of the cDNA molecules was tagged by a template-switch adaptor with 12 random nucleotides. TCRdb reprocessed the 5' RACE reads via MiXCR and lists one record per CDR3 protein. The sample contains about 1.5 million distinct CDR3 sequences, 42% of which appear only once. CDR3 size: 15 residues. Germline values: CDR1 MNHEY, CDR2 SMNVEV (reference sequence). Trimming shortened V by 5 bases and J by 0 bases, and 13 bases separated the two germline ends. The sequence was obtained from a woman aged 18-29 years in good health. The chain recombines TRBV27 with TRBJ1-1, with D possibly TRBD1 on 6 matching bases. Sequencing input: blood. CDR3 region: CASSPLQGLNTEAFF. In DNA, the CDR3 is TGTGCCAGCAGTCCCCTACAGGGCCTGAACACTGAAGCTTTCTTT.